A selection of T cell receptor beta chains follows, all from one sample in a study of CD8+CD57+ T cells in acquired aplastic anemia. TCRdb reanalysed the reads using MiXCR and keeps one entry per CDR3 protein. The top ten clones hold about 0.8% of a sample with 450,000 to 550,000 distinct CDR3 sequences, approximately 33% of them seen once. Material for sequencing was sorted CD4+, CD8+, or CD8+CD57+ T cells (not recorded which) from PBMCs. Receptors were obtained from a human donor with aplastic anemia. Both conserved end residues are part of each CDR3. The order of the fields is D gene, clone size, J gene, V gene, CDR3 DNA, CDR3 protein. D genes are given only for firm matches. The size field is filled for only some rows; it gives once, few, many or a size class.

>-|once|TRBJ2-1|TRBV19
TGTGCCAGTAGTATACTGCTCTTACCCGTGGATGAGCAGTTCTTC
CASSILLLPVDEQFF
>TRBD1|many|TRBJ1-1|TRBV2
TGTGCCAGCAGCGGGACAGGGGCGACCACTGAAGCTTTCTTT
CASSGTGATTEAFF
>-|many|TRBJ1-1|TRBV29-1
TGCAGCGTGGGGGACGAGGTTGAAGCTTTCTTT
CSVGDEVEAFF
>-|-|TRBJ2-3|TRBV24-1
TGTGCCTGGACGGGCAGGGGAACAGATACGCAGTATTTT
CAWTGRGTDTQYF
>-|-|TRBJ1-4|TRBV7-6
TGTGCCAGCAGCTTAGATGGGGGCGGTGAAAAACTGTTTTTT
CASSLDGGGEKLFF
>-|-|TRBJ2-1|TRBV25-1
TGTGCCAGCAGTGGAGACAGGTTTAAGTTCTTC
CASSGDRFKFF
>-|-|TRBJ1-4|TRBV5-1
TGCGCCAGCAGCCCGGGACCGTCAAATGAAAAACTGTTTTTT
CASSPGPSNEKLFF
>-|many|TRBJ1-5|TRBV20-1
TGCAGTGCTAGAGCAGGACTCCTCCAGCCCCAGCATTTT
CSARAGLLQPQHF
>-|-|TRBJ2-7|TRBV7-8
TGTGCCAGCAGTCCTGACCGCAGCGAGCAGTACTTC
CASSPDRSEQYF
>-|once|TRBJ2-5|TRBV2
TGTGCCAGCAGCCCCTTAGACTTGGGCGAGACCCAGTACTTC
CASSPLDLGETQYF
>-|-|TRBJ1-5|TRBV29-1
TGCAGCTATTCGGGGGGAGGGAGCAATCAGCCCCAGCATTTT
CSYSGGGSNQPQHF
>-|few|TRBJ2-7|TRBV2
TGTGCCAGCAGTCCGACTAGGTACGTCCTTGAGCAGTACTTC
CASSPTRYVLEQYF
>TRBD1|-|TRBJ1-2|TRBV11-1
TGTGCCAGCAGCGACGGACAGGGCTCTAGAGGCTATGGCTACACCTTC
CASSDGQGSRGYGYTF
>-|few|TRBJ1-1|TRBV7-9
TGTGCCAGCAGAGCAGCAGGGCTGAAGGTTGAAGCTTTCTTT
CASRAAGLKVEAFF
>TRBD2|-|TRBJ2-1|TRBV2
TGTGCCAGCAGTGAATTCCTAGCGGGAGGGTTTCCCCAAAATGAGCAGTTCTTC
CASSEFLAGGFPQNEQFF
>-|many|TRBJ1-5|TRBV7-2
TGTGCCAGCAGCTTAGCACGTAGGGGGGGCAGGGGATATCAGCCCCAGCATTTT
CASSLARRGGRGYQPQHF
>-|-|TRBJ1-6|TRBV12-3/TRBV12-4
TGTGCCAGCAGTTTATCGGGATGGGACTATAATTCACCCCTCCACTTT
CASSLSGWDYNSPLHF
>TRBD1|-|TRBJ2-5|TRBV5-1
TGCGCCAGCAGGACGACAGGGGGCTCGGGAGAGACCCAGTACTTC
CASRTTGGSGETQYF
>-|many|TRBJ1-6|TRBV7-3
TGTGCCAGCAGCCGAGAGTTTAATTCACCCCTCCACTTT
CASSREFNSPLHF
>TRBD1|few|TRBJ1-2|TRBV27
TGTGCCAGCAGCCGGGACAGGGTCGGCTATGGCTACACCTTC
CASSRDRVGYGYTF
>-|many|TRBJ2-7|TRBV7-3
TGTGCCAGCAGCTTCGAGGGCTACGAGCAGTACTTC
CASSFEGYEQYF
>TRBD2|-|TRBJ2-1|TRBV5-1
TGCGCCAGCAGCTTCGTTAGCGGGAGGTATACCTACAATGAGCAGTTCTTC
CASSFVSGRYTYNEQFF